This T cell receptor (beta chain) was sequenced during a study of control samples from healthy donors and cancer patients. Here immunoSEQ multiplex PCR was the method, and the copy in TCRdb shows in-frame clones only, minus some. The table shows over 150,000 clones, with approximately 96% occurring only once. The CDR3 loop spans 19 amino acids. Germline trimming cut 6 bases from V and 0 bases from J; bases unmatched to any gene: 16. Germline assignment: CDR1 ENHRY and CDR2 SYGVKD. The TCR comes from a woman younger than 45 in good health. The sequenced sample was blood. The chain has TRBV10-3 and TRBJ2-1; 8 positions agree with TRBD2. DNA of the CDR3: TGTGCCATCAGGGGGAGTAGCGGGGCGCGCTCAAGCTCCTACAATGAGCAGTTCTTC. Translating gives CAIRGSSGARSSSYNEQFF.